These T cell receptor beta chains were read from a single sample in a study of control samples from healthy donors and cancer patients. This table comes from immunoSEQ multiplex PCR, and its TCRdb copy is limited to in-frame clones, with some not included. The sample holds about 35,000 clones, 80% to 95% seen once. The sequenced sample consisted of PBMCs. Source of these receptors: a man aged 40-55 years with colorectal cancer. Both conserved end residues are part of each CDR3. The D gene is left open where the match is weak. Clone size, where shown, is once, few, many, or a class for clones that have expanded.

clone_size d_call j_call v_call cdr3_aa cdr3_nt
- TRBD2 TRBJ2-5 TRBV7-8 CASSFYLLAGGYQETQYF TGTGCCAGCAGCTTCTACTTACTAGCGGGGGGGTACCAAGAGACCCAGTACTTC
- - TRBJ2-1 TRBV19 CASREGMISNEQFF TGTGCCAGTAGGGAAGGGATGATTTCCAATGAGCAGTTCTTC
- TRBD1 TRBJ1-2 TRBV19 CASSKGQTIYGYTF TGTGCCAGTAGTAAGGGACAGACCATATATGGCTACACCTTC
- - TRBJ2-1 TRBV18 CASSPLGSSYNEQFF TGTGCCAGCTCACCATTAGGGAGCTCCTACAATGAGCAGTTCTTC
- - TRBJ1-2 TRBV4-3 CASSQDVANYGYTF TGCGCCAGCAGCCAAGATGTGGCGAACTATGGCTACACCTTC
few TRBD1 TRBJ2-7 TRBV2 CASKRDRGFDEQYF TGTGCCAGCAAGCGGGACAGGGGGTTCGACGAGCAGTACTTC
- - TRBJ2-4 TRBV9 CASASPRGAKNIQYF TGTGCCAGCGCCTCCCCGAGGGGCGCCAAAAACATTCAGTACTTC
- - TRBJ2-1 TRBV5-1 CASSLGPSSYNEQFF TGCGCCAGCAGCCTAGGGCCTAGCTCCTACAATGAGCAGTTCTTC
- - TRBJ2-7 TRBV25-1 CASSDVNRVFLYEQYF TGTGCCAGCAGTGACGTCAACCGGGTCTTCCTCTACGAGCAGTACTTC
- - TRBJ1-2 TRBV5-6 CASSLDGRLGYSYTF TGTGCCAGCAGCTTGGACGGCCGCCTTGGTTATAGCTACACCTTC
few - TRBJ1-1 TRBV7-3 CASSFGPMNTEAFF TGTGCCAGCAGCTTCGGACCGATGAACACTGAAGCTTTCTTT
- - TRBJ2-7 TRBV4-3 CASSQEYSYYEQYF TGCGCCAGCAGCCAAGAATACAGCTACTACGAGCAGTACTTC
few TRBD1 TRBJ1-2 TRBV7-9 CASSLISGTGLYGYTF TGTGCCAGCAGCTTAATCTCCGGGACAGGATTGTATGGCTACACCTTC
- TRBD1 TRBJ1-6 TRBV5-1 CASGQGGSPLHF TGCGCCAGCGGGCAGGGGGGTTCACCCCTCCACTTT
- - TRBJ1-6 TRBV18 CASSPYEGNYNSPLHF TGTGCCAGCTCACCATATGAAGGGAACTATAATTCACCCCTCCACTTT
- - TRBJ1-1 TRBV7-9 CASSLLNTEAFF TGTGCCAGCAGCTTATTGAACACTGAAGCTTTCTTT
- - TRBJ2-3 TRBV10-1 CASSEGSTDTQYF TGCGCCAGCAGTGAAGGTTCCACAGATACGCAGTATTTT
- - TRBJ1-2 TRBV12-3/TRBV12-4 CASSRDLNGYTF TGTGCCAGCAGCCGGGACCTTAATGGCTACACCTTC
- - TRBJ1-6 TRBV7-9 CASSFPPGVMAISPLHF TGTGCCAGCAGCTTCCCGCCAGGGGTTATGGCGATTTCACCCCTCCACTTT
- TRBD1 TRBJ2-3 TRBV7-9 CASSLGDREADTQYF TGTGCCAGCAGCTTAGGGGACAGGGAGGCAGATACGCAGTATTTT
- - TRBJ1-1 TRBV6-1 CASSEGPRDYHTEAFF TGTGCCAGCAGTGAAGGTCCCAGGGACTATCACACTGAAGCTTTCTTT
- - TRBJ2-5 TRBV5-1 CASSLEGRYQETQYF TGCGCCAGCAGCTTGGAGGGACGGTACCAAGAGACCCAGTACTTC
once TRBD2 TRBJ2-3 TRBV5-1 CASSRGTSGSTDTQYF TGCGCCAGCAGCCGGGGGACTAGCGGGAGCACAGATACGCAGTATTTT
- TRBD2 TRBJ2-3 TRBV7-9 CASSPGTSSLGGTDTQYF TGTGCCAGCAGCCCTGGGACTAGCTCCCTCGGGGGCACAGATACGCAGTATTTT
- - TRBJ1-1 TRBV7-8 CASSVSLNTEAFF TGTGCCAGCAGTGTCAGTTTGAACACTGAAGCTTTCTTT
- - TRBJ1-1 TRBV6-5 CATRPGTLPNTEAFF TGTGCCACACGTCCCGGGACCCTCCCGAACACTGAAGCTTTCTTT
- - TRBJ1-1 TRBV5-1 CASSATTRGAFF TGCGCCAGCAGCGCAACCACCCGAGGAGCTTTCTTT
- TRBD2 TRBJ2-2 TRBV9 CASSAHLAGGENTGELFF TGTGCCAGCAGCGCCCACCTAGCGGGGGGGGAGAACACCGGGGAGCTGTTTTTT
- - TRBJ1-5 TRBV19 CASSLSHSNQPQHF TGTGCCAGTAGCCTAAGTCATAGCAATCAGCCCCAGCATTTT
- - TRBJ2-7 TRBV11-1 CAGSLAGQKTYEQYF TGTGCCGGCAGCTTAGCTGGCCAGAAAACCTACGAGCAGTACTTC
- - TRBJ2-1 TRBV5-6 CASSLVRVNSGDEQFF TGTGCCAGCAGCTTGGTTAGGGTAAATAGCGGCGATGAGCAGTTCTTC
- - TRBJ2-7 TRBV7-8 CASSTRQTYEQYF TGTGCCAGCAGCACCCGACAGACCTACGAGCAGTACTTC